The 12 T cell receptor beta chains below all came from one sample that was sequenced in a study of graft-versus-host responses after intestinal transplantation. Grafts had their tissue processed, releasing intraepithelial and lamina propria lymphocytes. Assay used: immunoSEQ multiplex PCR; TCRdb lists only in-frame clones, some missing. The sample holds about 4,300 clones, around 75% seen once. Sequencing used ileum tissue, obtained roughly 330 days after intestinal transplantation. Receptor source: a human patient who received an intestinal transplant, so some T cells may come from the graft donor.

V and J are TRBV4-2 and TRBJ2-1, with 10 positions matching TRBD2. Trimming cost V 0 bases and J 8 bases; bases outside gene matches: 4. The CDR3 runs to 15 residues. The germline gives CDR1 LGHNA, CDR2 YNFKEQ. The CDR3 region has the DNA TGTGCCAGCAGCCAAGAGACTAGCGGGTGGTATGAGCAGTTCTTC. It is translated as CASSQETSGWYEQFF.

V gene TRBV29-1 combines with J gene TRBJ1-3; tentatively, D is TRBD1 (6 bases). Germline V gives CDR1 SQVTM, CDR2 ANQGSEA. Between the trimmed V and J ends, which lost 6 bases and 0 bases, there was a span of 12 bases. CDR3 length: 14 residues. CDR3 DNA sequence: TGCAGCGTCTCGGACAGATCCTCTGGAAACACCATATATTTT. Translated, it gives CSVSDRSSGNTIYF. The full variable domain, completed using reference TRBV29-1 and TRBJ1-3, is SAVISQKPSRDICQRGTSLTIQCQVDSQVTMMFWYRQQPGQSLTLIATANQGSEATYESGFVIDKFPISRPNLTFSTLTVSNMSPEDSSIYLCSVSDRSSGNTIYFGEGSWLTVV.

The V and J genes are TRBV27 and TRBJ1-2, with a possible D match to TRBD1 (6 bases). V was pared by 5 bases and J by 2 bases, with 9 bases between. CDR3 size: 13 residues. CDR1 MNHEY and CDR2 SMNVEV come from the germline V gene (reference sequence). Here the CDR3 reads CASSPGQNYGYTF. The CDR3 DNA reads TGTGCCAGCAGTCCTGGACAGAACTATGGCTACACCTTC.

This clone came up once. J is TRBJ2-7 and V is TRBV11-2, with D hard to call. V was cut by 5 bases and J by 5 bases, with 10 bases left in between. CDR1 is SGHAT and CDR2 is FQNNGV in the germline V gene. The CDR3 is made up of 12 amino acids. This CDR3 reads CASSPTGNEQYF. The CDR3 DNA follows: TGTGCCAGCAGCCCAACGGGTAACGAGCAGTACTTC.

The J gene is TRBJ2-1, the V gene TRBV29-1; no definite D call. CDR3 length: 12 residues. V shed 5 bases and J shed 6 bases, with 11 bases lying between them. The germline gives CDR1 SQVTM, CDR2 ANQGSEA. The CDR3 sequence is CSVLSSGNEQFF. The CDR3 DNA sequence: TGCAGCGTTCTATCTTCGGGCAATGAGCAGTTCTTC.

The CDR3 spells CASSLDSYYGYTF. The CDR3 DNA reads as TGCGCCAGCAGTCTTGACAGCTACTATGGCTACACCTTC. V usage is TRBV10-2 and J usage is TRBJ1-2, with a possible D match to TRBD1 (5 bases). Between the trimmed V and J ends, which lost 5 bases and 3 bases, there was a span of 10 bases. This CDR3 is built from 13 residues. Per germline, CDR1 WSHSY and CDR2 SAAADI.

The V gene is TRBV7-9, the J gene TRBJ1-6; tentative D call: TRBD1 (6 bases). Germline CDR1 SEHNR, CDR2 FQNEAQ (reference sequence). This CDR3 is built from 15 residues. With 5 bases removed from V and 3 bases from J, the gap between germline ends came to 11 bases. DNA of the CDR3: TGTGCCAGCAGCGGGCCGGACAGCTATAATTCACCCCTCCACTTT. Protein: CASSGPDSYNSPLHF.

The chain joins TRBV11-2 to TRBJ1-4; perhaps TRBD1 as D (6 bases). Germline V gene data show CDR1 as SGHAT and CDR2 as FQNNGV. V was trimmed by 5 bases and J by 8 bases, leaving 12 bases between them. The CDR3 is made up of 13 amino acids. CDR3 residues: CASSTKQGEKLFF. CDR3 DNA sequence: TGTGCCAGCAGCACAAAACAGGGCGAAAAACTGTTTTTT.

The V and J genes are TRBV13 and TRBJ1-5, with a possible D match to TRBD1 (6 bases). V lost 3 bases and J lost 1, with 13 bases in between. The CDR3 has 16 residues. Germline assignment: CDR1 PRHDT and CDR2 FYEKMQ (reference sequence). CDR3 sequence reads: CASSLGPGQSNQPQHF. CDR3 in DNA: TGTGCCAGCAGCTTGGGACCGGGACAAAGCAATCAGCCCCAGCATTTT.

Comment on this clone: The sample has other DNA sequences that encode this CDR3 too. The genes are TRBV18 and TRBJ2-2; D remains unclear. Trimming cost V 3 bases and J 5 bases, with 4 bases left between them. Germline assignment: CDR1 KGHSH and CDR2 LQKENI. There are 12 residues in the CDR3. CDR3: CASSPRTGELFF. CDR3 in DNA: TGTGCCAGCTCACCGAGGACCGGGGAGCTGTTTTTT.

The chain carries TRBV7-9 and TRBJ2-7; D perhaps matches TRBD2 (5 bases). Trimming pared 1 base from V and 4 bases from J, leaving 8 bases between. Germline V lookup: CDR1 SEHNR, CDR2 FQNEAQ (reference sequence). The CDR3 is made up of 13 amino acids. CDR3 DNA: TGTGCCAGCAGCTTAGGGGAGAGTTACGAGCAGTACTTC. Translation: CASSLGESYEQYF.

In nucleotides, the CDR3 is TGTGCCAGCAGTGAAACAGGTCGTGGAAACACCATATATTTT. Encoded protein: CASSETGRGNTIYF. V gene TRBV9 combines with J gene TRBJ1-3; the D gene is possibly TRBD1 (5 bases). The germline CDR1 and CDR2 sequences are SGDLS and YYNGEE. V lost 5 bases and J 3 bases, leaving 12 bases between the germline ends. CDR3 length: 14 residues.